Listed below are T cell receptor beta chains from one sample, sequenced in a study of blood T cell repertoires in COVID-19. Some clones are missing from TCRdb's copy, which holds only in-frame ones; the method was immunoSEQ multiplex PCR. Seen here are around 380,000 clones, around 87% observed once, and the top ten hold 1.3%. Sequenced: PBMCs or T cells enriched from blood (not recorded which). Receptors were obtained from a man aged 25 to 45 who had recovered from COVID-19. The CDR3 runs from the conserved cysteine through the conserved F or W. A D gene is named only where the DNA matches it firmly. The size entry is marked missing in some rows and otherwise reads once, few, many or a size class.

>TRBJ1-1|NA|TRBV6-5|13|NA
CASSSRGASEAFF
TGTGCCAGCAGCTCCCGGGGGGCTAGTGAAGCTTTCTTT
>TRBJ2-7|NA|TRBV7-9|13|TRBD1
CASSLTGGYEQYF
TGTGCCAGCAGCTTAACAGGGGGCTACGAGCAGTACTTC
>TRBJ1-5|NA|TRBV19|16|TRBD1
CASSIPGTGAGQPQHF
TGTGCCAGTAGTATCCCCGGGACAGGGGCGGGGCAGCCCCAGCATTTT
>TRBJ1-1|NA|TRBV18|16|NA
CASSPRQVGPGTEAFF
TGTGCCAGCTCACCCAGACAGGTCGGTCCTGGCACTGAAGCTTTCTTT
>TRBJ1-1|NA|TRBV30|15|NA
CAWSVQLGKYTEAFF
TGTGCCTGGAGTGTACAACTGGGCAAATATACTGAAGCTTTCTTT
>TRBJ1-5|NA|TRBV29-1|15|TRBD1
CSVEVGTGGVQPQHF
TGCAGCGTTGAAGTAGGGACAGGGGGCGTTCAGCCCCAGCATTTT
>TRBJ2-2|NA|TRBV19|15|TRBD1
CATDRGNDDTGELFF
TGTGCCACAGACAGGGGAAATGATGACACCGGGGAGCTGTTTTTT
>TRBJ1-1|NA|TRBV30|14|NA
CAWSITAGNTEAFF
TGTGCCTGGAGTATCACGGCGGGGAACACTGAAGCTTTCTTT
>TRBJ2-7|NA|TRBV11-2|14|TRBD2
CASSAPAVAGEQYF
TGTGCCAGCAGCGCCCCCGCCGTAGCGGGCGAGCAGTACTTC
>TRBJ2-2|NA|TRBV19|16|NA
CASSPFGGRGTGELFF
TGTGCCAGTAGTCCGTTCGGGGGGCGCGGCACCGGGGAGCTGTTTTTT
>TRBJ2-1|NA|TRBV29-1|11|NA
CSVAQGNEQFF
TGCAGCGTTGCACAGGGCAATGAGCAGTTCTTC
>TRBJ2-3|NA|TRBV14|14|TRBD2
CASSQGRGALTQYF
TGTGCCAGCAGCCAAGGGCGGGGGGCGCTTACGCAGTATTTT
>TRBJ1-2|NA|TRBV6-5|11|NA
CASSKGVGYTF
TGTGCCAGCAGCAAAGGGGTTGGCTACACCTTC
>TRBJ2-1|once|TRBV7-2|15|NA
CASSFGQPGYNEQFF
TGTGCCAGCAGCTTCGGACAGCCGGGTTACAATGAGCAGTTCTTC
>TRBJ2-6|NA|TRBV18|19|NA
CASSPPGRVIAAGANVLTF
TGTGCCAGCTCACCACCGGGCAGGGTCATAGCTGCTGGGGCCAACGTCCTGACTTTC
>TRBJ1-1|few|TRBV7-9|12|NA
CASSSWSTEAFF
TGTGCCAGCAGCTCCTGGAGCACTGAAGCTTTCTTT
>TRBJ2-5|NA|TRBV10-3|13|NA
CAISESTGETQYF
TGTGCCATCAGTGAGTCGACCGGGGAGACCCAGTACTTC
>TRBJ1-2|NA|TRBV2|13|NA
CASSVFSYYGYTF
TGTGCCAGCAGTGTTTTTTCCTACTATGGCTACACCTTC
>TRBJ1-3|few|TRBV14|16|NA
CASSRQTGNSGNTIYF
TGTGCCAGCAGCCGACAAACAGGGAATTCTGGAAACACCATATATTTT
>TRBJ2-2|NA|TRBV10-1|12|TRBD1
CASRDQQGQLFF
TGCGCCAGCAGGGACCAACAGGGGCAGCTGTTTTTT